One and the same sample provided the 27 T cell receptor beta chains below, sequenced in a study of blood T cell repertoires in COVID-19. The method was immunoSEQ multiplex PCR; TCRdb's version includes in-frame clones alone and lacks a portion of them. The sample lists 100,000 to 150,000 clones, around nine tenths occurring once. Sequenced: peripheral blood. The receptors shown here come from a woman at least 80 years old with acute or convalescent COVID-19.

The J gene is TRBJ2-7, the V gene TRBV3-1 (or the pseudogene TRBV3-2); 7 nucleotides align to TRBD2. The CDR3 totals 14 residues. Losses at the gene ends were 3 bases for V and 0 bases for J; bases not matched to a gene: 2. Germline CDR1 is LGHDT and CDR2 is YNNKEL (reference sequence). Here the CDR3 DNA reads TGTGCCAGCAGCCATGGGACTACCTCCTACGAGCAGTACTTC. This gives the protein CASSHGTTSYEQYF.

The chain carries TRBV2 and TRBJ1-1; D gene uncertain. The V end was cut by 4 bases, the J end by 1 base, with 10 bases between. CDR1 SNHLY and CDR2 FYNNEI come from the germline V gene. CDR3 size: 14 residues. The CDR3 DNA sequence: TGTGCCAGCAGTGCCGTGACAAGGAACACTGAAGCTTTCTTT. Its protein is CASSAVTRNTEAFF.

CDR3 amino acids: CASSQQLAHEQYF. CDR3 DNA: TGTGCCAGCAGCCAACAGCTAGCGCACGAGCAGTACTTC. The genes are TRBV7-3 and TRBJ2-7, with a tentative D call TRBD2 (6 bases). Germline V gives CDR1 SGHTA, CDR2 FQGTGA. Trimming shortened V by 5 bases and J by 5 bases, and 13 bases separated the two germline ends. The CDR3 extends over 13 amino acids.

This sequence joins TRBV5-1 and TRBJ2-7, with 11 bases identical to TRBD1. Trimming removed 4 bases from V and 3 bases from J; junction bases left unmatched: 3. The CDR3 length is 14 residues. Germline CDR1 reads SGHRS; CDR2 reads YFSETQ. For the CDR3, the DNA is TGCGCCAGCAGCCTAGGGACAGGGGGCTACGAGCAGTACTTC. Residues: CASSLGTGGYEQYF.

CDR3 sequence (DNA): TGTGCCAGCAGTTATGGGACAGGGGTTCCAGATACGCAGTATTTT. Residues: CASSYGTGVPDTQYF. The chain recombines TRBV6-6 with TRBJ2-3; 10 bases match TRBD1. The CDR3 is made up of 15 amino acids. The junction had 4 bases not matched to a gene; V was cut back by 3 bases and J by 4 bases. Germline assignment: CDR1 MNHNY and CDR2 SVGAGI (reference sequence).

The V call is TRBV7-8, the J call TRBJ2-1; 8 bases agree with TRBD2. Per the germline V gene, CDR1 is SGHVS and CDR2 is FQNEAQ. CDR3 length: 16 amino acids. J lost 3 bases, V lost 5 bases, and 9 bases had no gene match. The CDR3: CASSPKSGRSYNEQFF. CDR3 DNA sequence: TGTGCCAGCAGCCCCAAAAGCGGGAGAAGCTACAATGAGCAGTTCTTC.

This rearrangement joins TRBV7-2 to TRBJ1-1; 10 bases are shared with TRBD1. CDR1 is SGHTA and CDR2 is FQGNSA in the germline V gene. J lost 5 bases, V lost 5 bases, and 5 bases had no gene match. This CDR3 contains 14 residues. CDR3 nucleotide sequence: TGTGCCAGCAGCCTTCGGGACAGGGGAACTGAAGCTTTCTTT. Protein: CASSLRDRGTEAFF.

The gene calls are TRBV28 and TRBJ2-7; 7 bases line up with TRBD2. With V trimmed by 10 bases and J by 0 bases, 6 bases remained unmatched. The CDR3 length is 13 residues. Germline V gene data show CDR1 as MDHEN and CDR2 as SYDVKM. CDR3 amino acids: CATETSRSYEQYF. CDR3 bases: TGTGCCACCGAGACTAGCCGCTCCTACGAGCAGTACTTC.

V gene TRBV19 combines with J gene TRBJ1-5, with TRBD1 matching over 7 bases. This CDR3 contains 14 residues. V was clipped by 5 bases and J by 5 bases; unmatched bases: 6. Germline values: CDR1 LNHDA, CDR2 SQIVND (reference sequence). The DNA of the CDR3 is TGTGCCAGTAGTGCCGGACAGGTATATCAGCCCCAGCATTTT. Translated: CASSAGQVYQPQHF.

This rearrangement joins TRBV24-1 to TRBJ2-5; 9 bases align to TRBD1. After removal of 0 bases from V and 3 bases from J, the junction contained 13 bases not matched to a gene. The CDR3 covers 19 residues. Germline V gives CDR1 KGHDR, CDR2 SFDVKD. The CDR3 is CATSDLPIGTGSREETQYF. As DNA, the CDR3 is TGTGCCACCAGTGATTTGCCAATCGGGACAGGGTCGCGGGAAGAGACCCAGTACTTC.

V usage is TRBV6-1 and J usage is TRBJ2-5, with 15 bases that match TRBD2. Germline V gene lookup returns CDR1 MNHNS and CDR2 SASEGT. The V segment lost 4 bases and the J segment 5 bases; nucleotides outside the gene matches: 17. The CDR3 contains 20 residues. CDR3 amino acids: CASSARGEGLAGGFIETQYF. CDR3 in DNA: TGTGCCAGCAGTGCCCGGGGAGAGGGACTAGCGGGGGGTTTTATTGAGACCCAGTACTTC.

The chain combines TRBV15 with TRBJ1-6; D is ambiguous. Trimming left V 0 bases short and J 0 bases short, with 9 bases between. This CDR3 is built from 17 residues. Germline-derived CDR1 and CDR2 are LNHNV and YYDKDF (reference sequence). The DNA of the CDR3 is TGTGCCACCAGCAGAGAACGACGGAGCTCCTATAATTCACCCCTCCACTTT. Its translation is CATSRERRSSYNSPLHF.

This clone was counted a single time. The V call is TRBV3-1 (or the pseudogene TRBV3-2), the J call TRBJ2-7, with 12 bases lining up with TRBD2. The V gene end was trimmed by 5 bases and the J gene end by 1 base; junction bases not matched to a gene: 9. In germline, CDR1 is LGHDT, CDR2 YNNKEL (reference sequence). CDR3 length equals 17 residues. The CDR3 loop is CASSAVSLAGGSYEQYF. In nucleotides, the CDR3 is TGTGCCAGCAGCGCCGTGAGTCTAGCGGGGGGGTCCTACGAGCAGTACTTC.

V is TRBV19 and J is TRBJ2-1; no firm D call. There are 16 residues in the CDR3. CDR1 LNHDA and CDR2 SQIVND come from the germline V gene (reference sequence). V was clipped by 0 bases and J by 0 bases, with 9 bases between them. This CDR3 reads CASSIEAISSYNEQFF. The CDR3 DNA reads TGTGCCAGTAGTATAGAGGCCATAAGCTCCTACAATGAGCAGTTCTTC.

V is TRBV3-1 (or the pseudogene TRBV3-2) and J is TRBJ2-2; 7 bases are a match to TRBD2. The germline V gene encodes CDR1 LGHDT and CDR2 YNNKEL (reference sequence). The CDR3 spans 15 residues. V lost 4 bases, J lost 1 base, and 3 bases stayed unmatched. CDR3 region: CASSLSSGNTGELFF. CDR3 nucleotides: TGTGCCAGCAGCCTTTCTAGCGGGAACACCGGGGAGCTGTTTTTT.

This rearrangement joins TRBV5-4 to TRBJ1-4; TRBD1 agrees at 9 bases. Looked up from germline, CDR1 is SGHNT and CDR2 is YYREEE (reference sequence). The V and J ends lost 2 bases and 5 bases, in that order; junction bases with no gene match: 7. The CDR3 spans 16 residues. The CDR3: CASSLGTGWENEKLFF. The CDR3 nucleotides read TGTGCCAGCAGCTTAGGGACAGGGTGGGAAAATGAAAAACTGTTTTTT. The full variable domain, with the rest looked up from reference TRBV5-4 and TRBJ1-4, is ETGVTQSPTHLIKTRGQQVTLRCSSQSGHNTVSWYQQALGQGPQFIFQYYREEENGRGNFPPRFSGLQFPNYSSELNVNALELDDSALYLCASSLGTGWENEKLFFGSGTQLSVL.

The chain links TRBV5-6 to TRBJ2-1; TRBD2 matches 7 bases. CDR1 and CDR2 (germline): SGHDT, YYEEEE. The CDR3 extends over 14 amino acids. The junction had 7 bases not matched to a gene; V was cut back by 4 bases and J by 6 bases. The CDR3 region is CASSPGDYSNEQFF. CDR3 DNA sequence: TGTGCCAGCAGCCCGGGGGACTACTCCAATGAGCAGTTCTTC. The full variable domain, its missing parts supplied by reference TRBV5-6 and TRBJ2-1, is DAGVTQSPTHLIKTRGQQVTLRCSPKSGHDTVSWYQQALGQGPQFIFQYYEEEERQRGNFPDRFSGHQFPNYSSELNVNALLLGDSALYLCASSPGDYSNEQFFGPGTRLTVL.

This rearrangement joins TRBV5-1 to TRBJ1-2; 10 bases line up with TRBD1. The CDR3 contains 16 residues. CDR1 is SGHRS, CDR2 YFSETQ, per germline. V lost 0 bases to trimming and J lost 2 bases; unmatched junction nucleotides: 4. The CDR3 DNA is TGCGCCAGCAGCTTGGGACAGGGGGCTGAAAACTATGGCTACACCTTC. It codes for CASSLGQGAENYGYTF.

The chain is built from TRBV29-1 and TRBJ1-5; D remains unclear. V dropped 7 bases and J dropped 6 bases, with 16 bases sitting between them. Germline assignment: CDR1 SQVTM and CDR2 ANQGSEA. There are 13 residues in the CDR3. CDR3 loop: CSAALRGGQPQHF. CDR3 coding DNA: TGCAGCGCTGCTCTTCGGGGAGGTCAGCCCCAGCATTTT.

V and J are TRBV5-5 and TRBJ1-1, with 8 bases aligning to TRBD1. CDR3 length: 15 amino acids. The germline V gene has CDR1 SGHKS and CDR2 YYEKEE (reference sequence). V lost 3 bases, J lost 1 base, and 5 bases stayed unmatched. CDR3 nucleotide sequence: TGTGCCAGCAGCTGGGCAGGGGGCTCGAACACTGAAGCTTTCTTT. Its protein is CASSWAGGSNTEAFF.

The CDR3 DNA follows: TGTGCCAGCACCGGACTAGCGGGAGGGGAGTATGAGCAGTTCTTC. This translates into CASTGLAGGEYEQFF. This sequence joins TRBV28 and TRBJ2-1, with 15 nucleotides matching TRBD2. The CDR3 is made up of 15 amino acids. The V gene's germline CDR1 is MDHEN and CDR2 SYDVKM. The V and J ends lost 7 bases and 8 bases, in that order; junction bases with no gene match: 6.

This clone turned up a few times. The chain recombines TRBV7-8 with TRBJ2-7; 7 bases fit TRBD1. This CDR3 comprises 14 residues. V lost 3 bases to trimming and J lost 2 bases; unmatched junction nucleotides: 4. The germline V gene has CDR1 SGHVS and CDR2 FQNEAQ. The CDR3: CASSFAGTAYEQYF. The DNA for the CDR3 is TGTGCCAGCAGCTTCGCCGGGACAGCCTACGAGCAGTACTTC.

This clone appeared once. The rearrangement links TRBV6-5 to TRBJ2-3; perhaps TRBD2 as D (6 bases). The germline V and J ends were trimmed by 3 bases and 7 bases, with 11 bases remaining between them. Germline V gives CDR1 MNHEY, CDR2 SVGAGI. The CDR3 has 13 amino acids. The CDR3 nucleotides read TGTGCCAGCAGTTATAGCGGAGATAATACGCAGTATTTT. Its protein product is CASSYSGDNTQYF.

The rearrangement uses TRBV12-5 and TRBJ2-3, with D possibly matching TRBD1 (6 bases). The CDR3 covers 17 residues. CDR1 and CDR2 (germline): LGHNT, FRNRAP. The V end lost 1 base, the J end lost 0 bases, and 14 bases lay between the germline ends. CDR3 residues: CASGLGQGTESTDTQYF. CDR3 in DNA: TGTGCTAGTGGTTTGGGTCAGGGGACCGAGAGCACAGATACGCAGTATTTT.

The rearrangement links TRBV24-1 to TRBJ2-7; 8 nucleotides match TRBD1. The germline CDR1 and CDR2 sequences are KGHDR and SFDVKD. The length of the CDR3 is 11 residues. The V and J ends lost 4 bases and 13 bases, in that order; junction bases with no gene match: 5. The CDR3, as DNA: TGTGCCACCAGTGAGCAGGGGGCGTATTACTTC. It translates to CATSEQGAYYF.

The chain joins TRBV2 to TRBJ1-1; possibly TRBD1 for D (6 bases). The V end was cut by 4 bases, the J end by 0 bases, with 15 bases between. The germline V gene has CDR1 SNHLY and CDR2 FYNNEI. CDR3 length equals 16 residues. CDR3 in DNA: TGTGCCAGCAGTGGAGGCAGGGGCCCCCTGAACACTGAAGCTTTCTTT. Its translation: CASSGGRGPLNTEAFF.

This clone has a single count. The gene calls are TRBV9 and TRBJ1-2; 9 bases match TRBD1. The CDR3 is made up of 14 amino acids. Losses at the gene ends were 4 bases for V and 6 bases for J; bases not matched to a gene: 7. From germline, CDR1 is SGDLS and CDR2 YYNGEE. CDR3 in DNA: TGTGCCAGCAGCCGAACAGGGGGCGAGGATGGCTACACCTTC. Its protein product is CASSRTGGEDGYTF.